These T cell receptor beta chains were read from a single sample in a study of blood T cell repertoires in COVID-19. Profiling relied on immunoSEQ multiplex PCR, and the TCRdb table lists in-frame clones only, not all of them. This table has some 150,000 clones, about four fifths appearing once. Source material: PBMCs or T cells enriched from blood (not recorded which). The receptors derive from a woman younger than 35 who had been exposed to COVID-19. Both conserved end residues are part of each CDR3. A D gene is named only where the DNA matches it firmly. Part of the rows lack a size; the others show once, few, many or a class for expanded clones.

cdr3_aa	cdr3_nt	d_call	v_call	j_call	clone_size
CASSPPLLGTARQPQHF	TGTGCCAGCAGCCCACCCCTATTAGGGACAGCTCGACAGCCCCAGCATTTT	TRBD1	TRBV7-2	TRBJ1-5	NA
CASSSWTSGYEQYF	TGTGCCAGCAGCTCCTGGACTAGCGGCTACGAGCAGTACTTC	TRBD2	TRBV7-2	TRBJ2-7	NA
CASSLELNEQFF	TGTGCCAGCAGCTTAGAACTCAATGAGCAGTTCTTC	NA	TRBV7-9	TRBJ2-1	NA
CASSSLAGVPIDNTGELFF	TGTGCCAGCTCATCTCTAGCAGGGGTCCCGATTGATAACACCGGGGAGCTGTTTTTT	NA	TRBV18	TRBJ2-2	NA
CASSLTSGSMDEQFF	TGTGCCAGCAGCCTAACTAGCGGGAGTATGGATGAGCAGTTCTTC	TRBD2	TRBV7-9	TRBJ2-1	NA
CASSDSGFGGKSDTQYF	TGTGCCAGCAGTGACTCTGGGTTCGGCGGGAAATCAGATACGCAGTATTTT	NA	TRBV6-4	TRBJ2-3	NA
CASSFSGSYEQYF	TGCGCCAGCAGCTTTAGCGGGAGCTACGAGCAGTACTTC	TRBD2	TRBV5-1	TRBJ2-7	once
CASSLGLAGVTEQFF	TGTGCCAGCAGCTTAGGACTAGCGGGAGTAACTGAGCAGTTCTTC	TRBD2	TRBV7-6	TRBJ2-1	NA
CAWSRGLKGYTF	TGTGCCTGGTCAAGGGGGCTTAAGGGCTACACCTTC	TRBD1	TRBV30	TRBJ1-2	NA
CATQVTGGFQPQHF	TGTGCCACCCAAGTTACAGGGGGATTTCAGCCCCAGCATTTT	TRBD1	TRBV19	TRBJ1-5	NA
CASSLLGGRGSGSPLHF	TGTGCCAGCAGCTTATTAGGGGGCCGAGGGTCGGGTTCACCCCTCCACTTT	TRBD1	TRBV11-2	TRBJ1-6	NA